The 25 T cell receptor beta chains reported below all come from one sample, sequenced in a study of OX40 agonist ivuxolimab in advanced cancers. Sequencing used immunoSEQ multiplex PCR; TCRdb keeps in-frame clones, though not all of them. The data show around 56,000 clones, over 75% seen once. Sample: CD4+ or CD8+ T cells sorted from blood, taken in a trial of the OX40 agonist ivuxolimab. These receptors all stem from an adult with an advanced solid tumor such as melanoma, head and neck, liver or kidney cancer.

V and J are TRBV9 and TRBJ1-2; D remains unclear. Germline V gene sequence: CDR1 SGDLS, CDR2 YYNGEE. The CDR3 totals 16 residues. Trimming took 0 bases from V and 0 from J, leaving 12 bases between them. The CDR3 coding sequence is TGTGCCAGCAGCGTAGATATGAGTCCGGCTAACTATGGCTACACCTTC. Its protein product is CASSVDMSPANYGYTF.

V is TRBV7-9 and J is TRBJ2-7, with 7 bases fitting TRBD1. CDR3 length equals 16 residues. The junction had 11 bases not matched to a gene; V was cut back by 4 bases and J by 2 bases. The germline V gene encodes CDR1 SEHNR and CDR2 FQNEAQ (reference sequence). The CDR3 reads CASSSQDREIPYEQYF. The CDR3 DNA sequence: TGTGCCAGCAGCTCACAAGACAGGGAAATACCCTACGAGCAGTACTTC.

The chain employs TRBV4-1 and TRBJ1-5; no firm D call. The CDR3 runs 14 residues. V gave up 3 bases and J gave up 7 bases, with 13 bases separating them. The germline gives CDR1 MGHRA, CDR2 YSYEKL. CDR3 loop: CASSHPARRQPQHF. The DNA for the CDR3 is TGCGCCAGCAGCCACCCGGCGCGGCGACAGCCCCAGCATTTT.

This sequence joins TRBV7-6 and TRBJ1-2, with D tentatively TRBD1 (6 bases). The germline V gene has CDR1 SGHVS and CDR2 FNYEAQ. This CDR3 contains 14 residues. Deletions cut 1 base from V and 2 bases from J, with 8 bases between. The chain's CDR3 is CASSLGGQNYGYTF. The CDR3 nucleotides read TGTGCCAGCAGCTTAGGCGGACAGAACTATGGCTACACCTTC. The full variable domain, rest sourced from reference TRBV7-6 and TRBJ1-2, is GAGVSQSPRYKVTKRGQDVALRCDPISGHVSLYWYRQALGQGPEFLTYFNYEAQQDKSGLPNDRFSAERPEGSISTLTIQRTEQRDSAMYRCASSLGGQNYGYTFGSGTRLTVV.

This chain joins TRBV4-3 and TRBJ1-1; D ambiguous. The CDR3 loop spans 15 amino acids. CDR1 LGHNA and CDR2 YSLEER come from the germline V gene. V was shortened by 3 bases and J by 0 bases, with 11 bases between the two germline ends. Here the CDR3 reads CASSQGFSMNTEAFF. DNA for the CDR3: TGCGCCAGCAGCCAGGGGTTTAGTATGAACACTGAAGCTTTCTTT.

V usage is TRBV5-1 and J usage is TRBJ1-2; a weak D match, TRBD1 (6 bases). The length of the CDR3 is 15 residues. The V gene's germline CDR1 is SGHRS and CDR2 YFSETQ. The V gene lost 1 base and the J gene lost 4 bases, with 14 bases spanning the gap. The CDR3 DNA reads TGCGCCAGCAGCTTGAACGGGGGCCAACCCTATGGCTACACCTTC. Its translation is CASSLNGGQPYGYTF.

The chain links TRBV11-3 to TRBJ2-3; D unclear. The CDR3 consists of 13 residues. Trimming took 5 bases from V and 4 from J, leaving 10 bases between them. Germline-derived CDR1 and CDR2 are SGHNT and YENEEA. CDR3: CASSKVHADTQYF. CDR3 coding DNA: TGTGCCAGCAGCAAAGTCCACGCAGATACGCAGTATTTT. Full variable domain (rest looked up from reference TRBV11-3 and TRBJ2-3): EAGVVQSPRYKIIEKKQPVAFWCNPISGHNTLYWYLQNLGQGPELLIRYENEEAVDDSQLPKDRFSAERLKGVDSTLKIQPAELGDSAVYLCASSKVHADTQYFGPGTRLTVL.

The chain recombines TRBV19 with TRBJ2-7; the match to TRBD2 covers 7 bases. Germline V CDR1 and CDR2: LNHDA, SQIVND (reference sequence). The V segment lost 6 bases and the J segment 3 bases; nucleotides outside the gene matches: 5. This CDR3 has 13 amino acids. The CDR3 here is CASSWGGIYEQYF. The DNA of the CDR3 is TGTGCCAGTAGCTGGGGGGGAATCTACGAGCAGTACTTC.

The rearrangement links TRBV11-2 to TRBJ1-2; D is unresolved. CDR3 size: 9 residues. Germline CDR1 reads SGHAT; CDR2 reads FQNNGV. Trimming took off 8 bases at V and 11 bases at J, with 9 bases between the two ends. The CDR3 coding sequence is TGTGCCAGCTCCCCCGATTACACCTTC. The encoded protein is CASSPDYTF.

The CDR3: CASSLKTGYATNEKLFF. In DNA, the CDR3 is TGTGCCAGTAGTTTAAAGACAGGGTACGCAACTAATGAAAAACTGTTTTTT. The gene calls are TRBV19 and TRBJ1-4; TRBD1 agrees at 7 bases. The J segment lost 0 bases and the V segment lost 5 bases, leaving 9 bases of the junction unmatched. The germline V gene has CDR1 LNHDA and CDR2 SQIVND (reference sequence). The CDR3 spans 17 residues.

This chain links TRBV27 with TRBJ2-2; 8 bases are a match to TRBD2. Germline assignment: CDR1 MNHEY and CDR2 SMNVEV (reference sequence). The CDR3 totals 15 residues. V trimming: 3 bases; J trimming: 7 bases; junction bases outside the gene matches: 7. CDR3 DNA: TGTGCCAGCAGTTTGATCGGGGGGGATAGCGGGGAGCTGTTTTTT. Its translation is CASSLIGGDSGELFF.

This chain links TRBV4-1 with TRBJ2-5, with a possible D match to TRBD1 (6 bases). There are 15 residues in the CDR3. Germline loops: CDR1 MGHRA, CDR2 YSYEKL. V lost 2 bases and J lost 3, with 13 bases in between. The CDR3 spells CASSQLPGQEETQYF. In DNA form, the CDR3 reads TGCGCCAGCAGCCAACTGCCGGGACAAGAAGAGACCCAGTACTTC.

The genes are TRBV4-3 and TRBJ2-1; 9 nucleotides align to TRBD2. The CDR3 is made up of 15 amino acids. V trimming: 1 base; J trimming: 8 bases; junction bases outside the gene matches: 6. Germline V gives CDR1 LGHNA, CDR2 YSLEER. The CDR3 loop is CASSQASGNFYEQFF. The CDR3 region has the DNA TGCGCCAGCAGCCAAGCTAGCGGGAACTTCTATGAGCAGTTCTTC.

The V and J genes are TRBV19 and TRBJ2-1, with unresolved D. CDR3 length: 15 amino acids. V was trimmed by 3 bases and J by 2 bases, leaving 11 bases between them. Germline CDR1 reads LNHDA; CDR2 reads SQIVND (reference sequence). DNA for the CDR3: TGTGCCAGTAGTATTCGTAACAGCGCCTACAATGAGCAGTTCTTC. Translation: CASSIRNSAYNEQFF.

The chain joins TRBV15 to TRBJ2-7; TRBD2 matches 14 bases. The CDR3 is 15 residues long. CDR1 is LNHNV and CDR2 is YYDKDF in the germline V gene (reference sequence). The J segment lost 4 bases and the V segment lost 3 bases, leaving 2 bases of the junction unmatched. CDR3 DNA sequence: TGTGCCACCAGCAGCCGGACTAGCGGGAGGTACGAGCAGTACTTC. Protein sequence: CATSSRTSGRYEQYF.

This chain links TRBV10-3 with TRBJ2-3; D remains ambiguous. V was clipped by 4 bases and J by 2 bases, with 7 bases between them. This CDR3 is built from 13 residues. Germline-derived CDR1 and CDR2 are ENHRY and SYGVKD. CDR3 in amino acids: CAISVIATDTQYF. The CDR3 coding sequence is TGTGCCATCAGTGTAATCGCCACAGATACGCAGTATTTT.

The V and J genes are TRBV4-1 and TRBJ2-2; 7 bases map to TRBD1. V trimming: 6 bases; J trimming: 6 bases; junction bases outside the gene matches: 1. The CDR3 is made up of 12 amino acids. The germline gives CDR1 MGHRA, CDR2 YSYEKL. CDR3 bases: TGCGCCAGCAGACAGGGGTCCGGGGAGCTGTTTTTT. Translation gives CASRQGSGELFF.

The V and J genes are TRBV28 and TRBJ2-3; perhaps TRBD2 as D (6 bases). This CDR3 spans 14 amino acids. Trimming pared 5 bases from V and 0 bases from J, leaving 9 bases between. Germline assignment: CDR1 MDHEN and CDR2 SYDVKM. The CDR3: CASSPSVSTDTQYF. CDR3 DNA: TGTGCCAGCAGTCCTAGCGTTAGCACAGATACGCAGTATTTT.

The chain couples TRBV19 to TRBJ2-1; 8 positions agree with TRBD2. Trimming at V came to 5 bases and at J to 2 bases, leaving 5 bases not matched to a gene. CDR1 is LNHDA and CDR2 is SQIVND in the germline V gene (reference sequence). This CDR3 is 15 amino acids long. The chain's CDR3 is CASSLTGGTYNEQFF. The CDR3 DNA reads as TGTGCCAGTAGTTTAACGGGGGGGACCTACAATGAGCAGTTCTTC.

The V gene is TRBV7-2, the J gene TRBJ2-5, with D possibly matching TRBD1 (6 bases). CDR3 length equals 16 residues. Germline V lookup: CDR1 SGHTA, CDR2 FQGNSA. With 5 bases removed from V and 2 bases from J, the gap between germline ends came to 18 bases. The CDR3 region is CASSGWTVFRQETQYF. The CDR3 nucleotides read TGTGCCAGCAGCGGATGGACAGTATTTCGGCAAGAGACCCAGTACTTC.

This chain links TRBV6-5 with TRBJ2-7; 7 nucleotides agree with TRBD1. V lost 0 bases to trimming and J lost 6 bases; unmatched junction nucleotides: 8. The CDR3 runs 15 residues. Germline V gene sequence: CDR1 MNHEY, CDR2 SVGAGI. The CDR3 sequence is CASSYSGGYNGEQYF. CDR3 coding DNA: TGTGCCAGCAGTTACTCAGGGGGCTACAATGGCGAGCAGTACTTC.

The V and J genes are TRBV28 and TRBJ1-1, with 9 nucleotides matching TRBD1. CDR3 length equals 17 residues. The germline gives CDR1 MDHEN, CDR2 SYDVKM. V lost 5 bases to trimming and J lost 1 base; unmatched junction nucleotides: 11. CDR3 amino acids: CASSTGTGQNWNTEAFF. The CDR3 DNA sequence: TGTGCCAGCAGTACCGGGACAGGGCAAAACTGGAACACTGAAGCTTTCTTT.

This clone showed up just once. The CDR3 loop reads CASSNSGLAGADTQYF. The CDR3 bases are TGTGCCAGCAGTAACTCAGGACTAGCGGGGGCAGATACGCAGTATTTT. The chain uses TRBV2 and TRBJ2-3, with TRBD2 identical over 13 bases. CDR3 length: 16 amino acids. CDR1 is SNHLY, CDR2 FYNNEI, per germline. Unmatched junction bases numbered 6, after V lost 5 bases and J lost 4 bases.

The V and J genes are TRBV7-7 and TRBJ2-1; D is undetermined. The CDR3 contains 15 residues. V was pared by 1 base and J by 0 bases, with 7 bases between. Per the germline V gene, CDR1 is SSHAT and CDR2 is FNYEAQ (reference sequence). The CDR3: CASSLGVSSYNEQFF. The CDR3 DNA follows: TGTGCCAGCAGCTTAGGCGTGAGCTCCTACAATGAGCAGTTCTTC.

The chain links TRBV4-1 to TRBJ2-3, with D uncertain. With 0 bases removed from V and 3 bases from J, the gap between germline ends came to 13 bases. The CDR3 is made up of 16 amino acids. Germline CDR1 reads MGHRA; CDR2 reads YSYEKL. The CDR3 reads CASSQEEAQGTDTQYF. For the CDR3, the DNA is TGCGCCAGCAGCCAAGAGGAAGCTCAAGGTACAGATACGCAGTATTTT.